A single sample is the source of the 22 T cell receptor beta chains below, sequenced in a study of CD8+CD57+ T cells in acquired aplastic anemia. Patients picked for sequencing had shown CD8+CD57+ cell expansion detected by flow cytometry. Genomic DNA templated the TCR beta VDJ and CDR3 profiling. From the reads, TCRdb called clonotypes with MiXCR, one entry per CDR3 protein. The sample has 80,000 to 100,000 distinct CDR3 sequences, about 67% seen once. The source material was sorted CD4+, CD8+, or CD8+CD57+ T cells (not recorded which) from PBMCs. The source is a human donor with aplastic anemia.

This clonotype was recorded a few times. The chain has TRBV2 and TRBJ2-5; TRBD1 is a possible D gene (6 bases). The V gene lost 10 bases and the J gene lost 0 bases, with 9 bases spanning the gap. The CDR3 runs to 12 residues. Looked up from germline, CDR1 is SNHLY and CDR2 is FYNNEI. For the CDR3, the DNA is TGTGCCACCGCAGGGGACCAAGAGACCCAGTACTTC. This gives the protein CATAGDQETQYF.

The rearrangement uses TRBV25-1 and TRBJ2-2, with D possibly TRBD1 on 6 matching bases. Trimming removed 6 bases at V and 1 base at J, with 9 bases between. From germline, CDR1 is MGHDK and CDR2 SYGVNS. The CDR3 is 14 amino acids. CDR3 DNA: TGTGCCAGCAGCGAGGACAGGAACACCGGGGAGCTGTTTTTT. Translating it yields CASSEDRNTGELFF.

V is TRBV29-1 and J is TRBJ1-1; TRBD1 matches 7 bases. Germline CDR1 is SQVTM and CDR2 is ANQGSEA. The CDR3 runs 13 residues. The V segment lost 6 bases and the J segment 1 base; nucleotides outside the gene matches: 5. CDR3 loop: CSVEDRTNTEAFF. CDR3 sequence (DNA): TGCAGCGTCGAGGACAGGACGAACACTGAAGCTTTCTTT.

This chain connects TRBV2 to TRBJ2-7; D is unclear. With 2 bases removed from V and 1 base from J, the gap between germline ends came to 6 bases. Germline V gives CDR1 SNHLY, CDR2 FYNNEI. This CDR3 region has 13 residues. CDR3 region: CASSENRSYEQYF. The CDR3 coding sequence is TGTGCCAGCAGTGAAAACAGATCCTACGAGCAGTACTTC. The whole variable domain, filled in from reference TRBV2 and TRBJ2-7, reads EPEVTQTPSHQVTQMGQEVILRCVPISNHLYFYWYRQILGQKVEFLVSFYNNEISEKSEIFDDQFSVERPDGSNFTLKIRSTKLEDSAMYFCASSENRSYEQYFGPGTRLTVT.

The V gene is TRBV7-7, the J gene TRBJ2-7; 8 bases map to TRBD1. Germline V gene sequence: CDR1 SSHAT, CDR2 FNYEAQ (reference sequence). This CDR3 contains 16 residues. Trimming took 4 bases from V and 6 from J; bases not matched to a gene: 14. Here the CDR3 DNA reads TGTGCCAGCAGCTCGTTCAGGGGGCCTACCCCTCTCGAGCAGTACTTC. Amino acid sequence: CASSSFRGPTPLEQYF.

This clonotype showed up many times. The CDR3: CASSLRDRVGEKLFF. CDR3 bases: TGTGCCAGCAGCTTAAGGGACAGGGTAGGGGAAAAACTGTTTTTT. The chain carries TRBV7-6 and TRBJ1-4; TRBD1 aligns across 9 bases. Germline trimming cut 2 bases from V and 8 bases from J; bases unmatched to any gene: 6. Germline lookup yields CDR1 SGHVS and CDR2 FNYEAQ. CDR3 length: 15 amino acids.

This clonotype was counted many times. This chain links TRBV4-1 with TRBJ2-7; 8 bases agree with TRBD2. Germline V lookup: CDR1 MGHRA, CDR2 YSYEKL. CDR3 length equals 16 residues. Unmatched junction bases numbered 8, after V lost 0 bases and J lost 4 bases. For the CDR3, the DNA is TGCGCCAGCAGCCAAGATCAAAGCGGGAGTTTATACGAGCAGTACTTC. Encoded protein: CASSQDQSGSLYEQYF.

This clonotype turned up a few times. The chain uses TRBV2 and TRBJ2-3, with TRBD2 matching 11 bases. The germline gives CDR1 SNHLY, CDR2 FYNNEI. The CDR3 is made up of 18 amino acids. V trimming: 2 bases; J trimming: 1 base; junction bases outside the gene matches: 8. CDR3 coding DNA: TGTGCCAGCAGTGAACCGGAGATGACTAGCGGGGGCACAGATACGCAGTATTTT. Residues: CASSEPEMTSGGTDTQYF.

The V call is TRBV7-7, the J call TRBJ1-5; D is unresolved. Trimming left V 4 bases short and J 7 bases short, with 11 bases between. The CDR3 spans 13 residues. The germline CDR1 and CDR2 sequences are SSHAT and FNYEAQ (reference sequence). CDR3 in amino acids: CASSSDRRQPQHF. CDR3 sequence (DNA): TGTGCCAGCAGCTCCGATAGGCGCCAGCCCCAGCATTTT.

The chain couples TRBV7-8 to TRBJ2-2; the D is unclear. In germline, CDR1 is SGHVS, CDR2 FQNEAQ. The CDR3 is 15 amino acids. With 0 bases removed from V and 7 bases from J, the gap between germline ends came to 12 bases. In nucleotides, the CDR3 is TGTGCCAGCAGCTTAGCCGGTGTCGATCACGGGGAGCTGTTTTTT. This sequence encodes CASSLAGVDHGELFF.

The V and J genes are TRBV19 and TRBJ1-2; D is uncertain. CDR3 size: 12 residues. V was shortened by 3 bases and J by 4 bases, with 6 bases between the two germline ends. CDR1 is LNHDA, CDR2 SQIVND, per germline (reference sequence). The DNA of the CDR3 is TGTGCCAGTAGTATCCAGGCCTATGGCTACACCTTC. Its translation is CASSIQAYGYTF.

This clonotype was picked up one time. V gene TRBV20-1 combines with J gene TRBJ2-5; the D gene is possibly TRBD1 (6 bases). V lost 2 bases and J lost 1, with 11 bases in between. CDR1 and CDR2 from the germline V gene are DFQATT and SNEGSKA (reference sequence). CDR3 size: 14 residues. The CDR3 region is CSARLRDTQETQYF. For the CDR3, the DNA is TGCAGTGCTAGACTCCGGGACACCCAAGAGACCCAGTACTTC.

CDR3: CSVGVNTGELFF. CDR3 nucleotides: TGCAGCGTTGGGGTGAACACCGGGGAGCTGTTTTTT. The rearrangement uses TRBV29-1 and TRBJ2-2, with D unresolved. Germline V gene lookup returns CDR1 SQVTM and CDR2 ANQGSEA. The CDR3 has 12 amino acids. Between the trimmed V and J ends, which lost 4 bases and 1 base, there was a span of 4 bases.

The chain recombines TRBV9 with TRBJ1-1; tentatively, D is TRBD1 (5 bases). Trimming left V 0 bases short and J 1 base short, with 7 bases between. The CDR3 runs 14 residues. Germline CDR1 and CDR2: SGDLS and YYNGEE. The CDR3 is CASSVEGSNTEAFF. In DNA form, the CDR3 reads TGTGCCAGCAGCGTAGAGGGGTCGAACACTGAAGCTTTCTTT.

This clonotype was detected only once. Sequence at one end of the junction differs from germline and may be a read error. V and J are TRBV10-2 and TRBJ1-1; D gene unclear. CDR1 and CDR2 (germline): WSHSY, SAAADI. The CDR3 totals 13 residues. CDR3 residues: CASSVNSDTEAFF. In DNA form, the CDR3 reads TGCGCCAGTAGTGTTAACTCGGACACTGAAGCTTTCTTT.

V gene TRBV12-3 or TRBV12-4 combines with J gene TRBJ1-2; D may be TRBD1 (6 bases). The CDR3 is 13 residues long. Trimming pared 5 bases from V and 8 bases from J, leaving 15 bases between. The CDR3 DNA reads as TGTGCCAGCAGTCCCGGGACACCGAGAGGCTACACCTTC. This gives the protein CASSPGTPRGYTF.

The rearrangement joins TRBV6-1 to TRBJ1-3; D is undetermined. CDR1 is MNHNS, CDR2 SASEGT, per germline. Trimming removed 4 bases at V and 0 bases at J, with 10 bases between. The CDR3 has 15 residues. This chain's CDR3 is CASSGMRTSGNTIYF. As DNA, the CDR3 is TGTGCCAGCAGTGGGATGAGGACCTCTGGAAACACCATATATTTT.

The CDR3, as DNA: TGTGCCAGCAGCTCAGGGGGTACACTGTTTTTT. Its translation is CASSSGGTLFF. The chain joins TRBV12-3 or TRBV12-4 to TRBJ1-4; TRBD1 matches 7 bases. The CDR3 is 11 residues long. V was clipped by 6 bases and J by 13 bases; unmatched bases: 5.

The chain links TRBV2 to TRBJ1-2, with TRBD1 identical over 7 bases. Germline assignment: CDR1 SNHLY and CDR2 FYNNEI. The CDR3 has 14 amino acids. V shed 6 bases, J shed 4 bases, and the junction held 8 bases outside the gene matches. CDR3 DNA: TGTGCCAGCAGGGCATACGAGGGGGCCTATGGCTACACCTTC. Protein sequence: CASRAYEGAYGYTF.

J is TRBJ2-2 and V is TRBV10-3; 9 bases are shared with TRBD1. Germline V lookup: CDR1 ENHRY, CDR2 SYGVKD. Trimming cost V 0 bases and J 7 bases; bases outside gene matches: 6. This CDR3 has 16 residues. DNA of the CDR3: TGTGCCATCAGTGAGTCGAGGGACAGGGAAGGCGGGGAGCTGTTTTTT. Translating gives CAISESRDREGGELFF.

This rearrangement joins TRBV7-3 to TRBJ1-6, with D possibly matching TRBD1 (5 bases). The CDR3 is 18 residues long. CDR1 and CDR2 (germline): SGHTA, FQGTGA. V was clipped by 2 bases and J by 8 bases, with 22 bases between them. CDR3 in amino acids: CASSLLPVTGGSDSPLHF. CDR3 DNA sequence: TGTGCCAGCAGCTTATTGCCCGTTACCGGGGGTAGTGATTCACCCCTCCACTTT.

This chain connects TRBV10-2 to TRBJ1-1, with D perhaps TRBD1 (6 bases). This CDR3 spans 14 amino acids. V was cut by 2 bases and J by 5 bases, with 12 bases left in between. Germline CDR1 reads WSHSY; CDR2 reads SAAADI. The CDR3 region is CASSEGRGFTEAFF. CDR3 DNA: TGCGCCAGCAGTGAGGGCAGGGGATTTACTGAAGCTTTCTTT.